This T cell receptor (beta chain) was observed in a study of T cell responses to AZD1222 COVID-19 vaccine. For the study at large: Doses given second, at about 4 or about 12 weeks, were pooled.

General study points: Females made up more of the donors, who were largely white British, and clonal diversity may have come out too low. Baseline serostatus was positive in only a handful of AZD1222 recipients. Spike-spanning, vaccine-associated CD4 TCRs were dominant at 160-218 and 743-854.

V lost 0 bases, J lost 7 bases, and 10 bases lay in between. The CDR3 is 14 amino acids. CDR1 is SGHKS and CDR2 is YYEKEE in the germline V gene (reference sequence). Concerning this clone: The antigen is undetermined.

Using immunoSEQ multiplex PCR, the repertoire was profiled, and TCRdb retains in-frame clones only, with some absent. The sample yields some 150,000 clones, around 95% seen once. V and J are TRBV5-5 and TRBJ2-2; D is unresolved. The sequenced sample was peripheral blood, obtained on day 0 of AZD1222 vaccination. The clonotype was recovered from an adult in good health. CDR3: CASSLGRLFGELFF. In nucleotides, the CDR3 is TGTGCCAGCAGCTTGGGTCGGCTGTTCGGGGAGCTGTTTTTT.